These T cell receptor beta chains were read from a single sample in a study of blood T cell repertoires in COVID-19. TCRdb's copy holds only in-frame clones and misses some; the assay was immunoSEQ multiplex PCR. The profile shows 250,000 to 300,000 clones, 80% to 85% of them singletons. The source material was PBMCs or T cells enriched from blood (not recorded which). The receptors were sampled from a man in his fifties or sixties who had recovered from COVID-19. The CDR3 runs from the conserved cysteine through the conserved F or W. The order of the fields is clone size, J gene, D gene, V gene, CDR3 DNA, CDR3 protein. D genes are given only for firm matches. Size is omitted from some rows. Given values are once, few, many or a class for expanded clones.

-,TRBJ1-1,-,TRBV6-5,TGTGCCAGCAGTTACAAGGGGCGAGCTTTCTTT,CASSYKGRAFF
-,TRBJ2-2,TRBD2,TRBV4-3,TGCGCCAGCAGCCATGAGCAGCGGGACTACACCGGGGAGCTGTTTTTT,CASSHEQRDYTGELFF
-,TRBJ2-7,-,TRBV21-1,TGTGCCAGCAAGTCCGAGTGCGAGCAGTACTTC,CASKSECEQYF
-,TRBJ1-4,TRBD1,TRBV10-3,TGTGCCATCAAGACAGGGGAGGATGAAAAACTGTTTTTT,CAIKTGEDEKLFF
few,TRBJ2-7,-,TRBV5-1,TGCGCCAGCAGCTTGGACTCCCACGAGCAGTACTTC,CASSLDSHEQYF
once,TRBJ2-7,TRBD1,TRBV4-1,TGCGCCAGCAGCGAAGCCGGGACAGGGGAAAAGCAGTACTTC,CASSEAGTGEKQYF
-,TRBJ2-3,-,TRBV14,TGTGCCAGCAGCCTACTTGGAGGGAGTGATACGCAGTATTTT,CASSLLGGSDTQYF
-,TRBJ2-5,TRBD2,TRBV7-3,TGTGCCAGCAGCTTACAAGGGACTAGCGGGAGTGGAGAGACCCAGTACTTC,CASSLQGTSGSGETQYF
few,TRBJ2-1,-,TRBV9,TGTGCCAGCAGTGCCTCCGGGACTCGAGGCAATGAGCAGTTCTTC,CASSASGTRGNEQFF
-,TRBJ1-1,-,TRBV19,TGTGCCAGTAGATTTAGGGGGAACACTGAAGCTTTCTTT,CASRFRGNTEAFF
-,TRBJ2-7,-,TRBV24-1,TGTGCCACCAGTGACCAACGCACAGGGTACGAGCAGTACTTC,CATSDQRTGYEQYF
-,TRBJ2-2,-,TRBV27,TGTGCCAGCAGTCCGAGGACAGGGAGGGGCAGCACCGGGGAGCTGTTTTTT,CASSPRTGRGSTGELFF
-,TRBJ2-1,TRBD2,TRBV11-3,TGTGCCAGCAGCCGGGGACTAGCGGGAGGGCCGGATGAGCAGTTCTTC,CASSRGLAGGPDEQFF
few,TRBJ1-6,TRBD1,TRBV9,TGTGCCAGCAGCGCGACAGGGTGGGATTCACCCCTCCACTTT,CASSATGWDSPLHF
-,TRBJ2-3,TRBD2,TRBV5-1,TGCGCCAGCAGCGGCGGGGGACTAGCGGGAGGGGGCACAGATACGCAGTATTTT,CASSGGGLAGGGTDTQYF
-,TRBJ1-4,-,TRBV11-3,TGTGCCAGCAGCTTAGGACAGACTGCAACTAATGAAAAACTGTTTTTT,CASSLGQTATNEKLFF
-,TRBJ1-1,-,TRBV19,TGTGCCAGTAAGTCCCCAGAAACAGACACTGAAGCTTTCTTT,CASKSPETDTEAFF
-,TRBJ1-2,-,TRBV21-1,TGTGCCAGCAGCAAAGAGGAGAGACAGGGGGTCGGCTACACCTTC,CASSKEERQGVGYTF
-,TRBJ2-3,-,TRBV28,TGTGCCAGCAGTTTAATGTTCCGGGTGGGCACAGATACGCAGTATTTT,CASSLMFRVGTDTQYF
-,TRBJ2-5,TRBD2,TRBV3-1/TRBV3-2,TGTGCCAGCAGCCATAGAGCGGGGGGGGCGGAGACCCAGTACTTC,CASSHRAGGAETQYF
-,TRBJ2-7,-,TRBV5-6,TGTGCCAGCAGCTCGACTAGTTCTGGCGAGCAGTACTTC,CASSSTSSGEQYF
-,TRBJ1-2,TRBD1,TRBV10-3,TGTGCCATCAGTGACTCAAAGACAGGGACCCTCTATGGCTACACCTTC,CAISDSKTGTLYGYTF
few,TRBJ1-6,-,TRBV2,TGTGCCAGCAGCTATGATTCACCCCTCCACTTT,CASSYDSPLHF